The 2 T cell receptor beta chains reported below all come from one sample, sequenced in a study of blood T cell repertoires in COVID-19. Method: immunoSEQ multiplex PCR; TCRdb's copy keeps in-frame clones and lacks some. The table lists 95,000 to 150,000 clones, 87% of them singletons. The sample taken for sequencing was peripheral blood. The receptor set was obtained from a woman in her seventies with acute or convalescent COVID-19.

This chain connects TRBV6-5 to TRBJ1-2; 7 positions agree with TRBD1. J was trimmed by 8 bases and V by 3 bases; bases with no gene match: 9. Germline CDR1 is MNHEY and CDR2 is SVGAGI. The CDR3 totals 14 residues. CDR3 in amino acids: CASSYRPNRGGYTF. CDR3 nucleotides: TGTGCCAGCAGTTATCGACCAAACAGGGGCGGCTACACCTTC.

The CDR3 DNA reads as TGTGCCATCAAAGGGACAGGGCGGCACACTGAAGCTTTCTTT. Encoded protein: CAIKGTGRHTEAFF. The V gene is TRBV10-3, the J gene TRBJ1-1; TRBD1 matches at 9 bases. The ends lost 7 bases at V and 3 bases at J; junction bases unmatched: 6. CDR3 size: 14 residues. The germline gives CDR1 ENHRY, CDR2 SYGVKD.